The T cell receptor (beta chain) described here comes from a study of cytotoxic CD8 clonotypes in ibrutinib-treated CLL. Study information: The cohort had about 11 relapsed/refractory and some 14 treatment-naive patients, around 18 IGHV unmutated. The study, taken as a whole, reports: There were few public clonotypes, and on treatment they contracted or stayed stable. Clonality went up at the time of ibrutinib response, stayed stable in sustained remission, and later dropped back toward its baseline level at progression.

About this clone: What it binds is unknown.

A 1 in 200,000 to 1 in 1 million T cell depth was the sequencing target. Some clones are missing from TCRdb's copy, which holds only in-frame ones; the method was immunoSEQ multiplex PCR. The repertoire holds tens of thousands of clones, with roughly nine tenths as singletons. Germline CDR1 is LNHNV and CDR2 is YYDKDF (reference sequence). The CDR3 runs to 13 residues. Trimming pared 0 bases from V and 11 bases from J, leaving 13 bases between. This receptor was obtained from a human donor with chronic lymphocytic leukemia. The chain joins TRBV15 to TRBJ1-1; D remains ambiguous. This material consisted of PBMCs, taken after 12 months of ibrutinib treatment. The CDR3 nucleotides read TGTGCCACCAGCAGAGATCTCGGGAACGGGGCTTTCTTT. Protein sequence: CATSRDLGNGAFF. The variable domain in full, completed from reference TRBV15 and TRBJ1-1, reads DAMVIQNPRYQVTQFGKPVTLSCSQTLNHNVMYWYQQKSSQAPKLLFHYYDKDFNNEADTPDNFQSRRPNTSFCFLDIRSPGLGDTAMYLCATSRDLGNGAFFGQGTRLTVV.